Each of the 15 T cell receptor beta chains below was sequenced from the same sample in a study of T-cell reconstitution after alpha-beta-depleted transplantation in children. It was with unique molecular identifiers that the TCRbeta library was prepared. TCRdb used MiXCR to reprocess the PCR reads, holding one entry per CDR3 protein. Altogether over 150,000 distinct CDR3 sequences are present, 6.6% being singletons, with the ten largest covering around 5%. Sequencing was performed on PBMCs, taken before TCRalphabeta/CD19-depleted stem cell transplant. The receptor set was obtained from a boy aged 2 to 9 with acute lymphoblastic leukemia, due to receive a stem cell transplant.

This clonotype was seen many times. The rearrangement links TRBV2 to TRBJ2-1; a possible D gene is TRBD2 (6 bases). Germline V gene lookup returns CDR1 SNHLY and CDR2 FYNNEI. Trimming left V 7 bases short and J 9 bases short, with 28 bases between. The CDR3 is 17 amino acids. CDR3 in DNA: TGTGCCAGCACCAGAAGAACCAGCGGAGGGAGGTCCACTGAGCAGTTCTTC. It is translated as CASTRRTSGGRSTEQFF.

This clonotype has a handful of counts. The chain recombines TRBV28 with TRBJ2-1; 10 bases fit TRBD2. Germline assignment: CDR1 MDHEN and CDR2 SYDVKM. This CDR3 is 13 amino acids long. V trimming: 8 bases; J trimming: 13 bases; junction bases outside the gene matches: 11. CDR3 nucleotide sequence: TGTGCCAGCCGAGGGGGTAGCGGGGGGCTACAGTTCTTC. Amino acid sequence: CASRGGSGGLQFF.

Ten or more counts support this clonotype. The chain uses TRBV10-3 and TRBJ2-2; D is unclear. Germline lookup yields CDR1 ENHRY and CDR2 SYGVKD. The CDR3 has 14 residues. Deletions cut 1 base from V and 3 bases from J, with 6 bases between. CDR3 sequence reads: CAISEFVDTGELFF. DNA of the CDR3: TGTGCCATCAGTGAGTTTGTAGACACCGGGGAGCTGTTTTTT.

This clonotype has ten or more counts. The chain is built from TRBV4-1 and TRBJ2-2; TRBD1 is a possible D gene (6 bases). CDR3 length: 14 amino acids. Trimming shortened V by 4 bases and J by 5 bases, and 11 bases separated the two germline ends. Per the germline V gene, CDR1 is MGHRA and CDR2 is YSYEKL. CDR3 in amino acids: CASSPTDRTGELFF. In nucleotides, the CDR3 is TGCGCCAGCAGCCCTACCGACAGGACCGGGGAGCTGTTTTTT.

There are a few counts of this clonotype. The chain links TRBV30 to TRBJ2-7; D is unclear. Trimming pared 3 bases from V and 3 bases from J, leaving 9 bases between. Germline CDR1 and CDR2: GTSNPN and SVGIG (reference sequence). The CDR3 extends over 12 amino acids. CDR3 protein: CAWSAQGYEQYF. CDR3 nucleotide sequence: TGTGCCTGGAGCGCGCAAGGCTACGAGCAGTACTTC.

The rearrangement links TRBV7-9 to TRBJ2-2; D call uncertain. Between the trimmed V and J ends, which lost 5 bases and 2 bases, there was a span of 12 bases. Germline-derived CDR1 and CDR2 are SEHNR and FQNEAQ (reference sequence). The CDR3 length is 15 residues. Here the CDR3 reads CASSPPSDNTGELFF. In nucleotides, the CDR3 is TGTGCCAGCAGCCCCCCCTCTGATAACACCGGGGAGCTGTTTTTT.

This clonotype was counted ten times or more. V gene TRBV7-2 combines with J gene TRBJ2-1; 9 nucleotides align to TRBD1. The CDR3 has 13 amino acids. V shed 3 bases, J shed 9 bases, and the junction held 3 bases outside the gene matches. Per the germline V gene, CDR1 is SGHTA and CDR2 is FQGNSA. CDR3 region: CASSLYRGREQFF. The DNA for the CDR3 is TGTGCCAGCAGCTTGTACAGGGGGCGTGAGCAGTTCTTC. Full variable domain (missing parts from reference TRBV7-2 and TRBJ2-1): GAGVSQSPSNKVTEKGKDVELRCDPISGHTALYWYRQSLGQGLEFLIYFQGNSAPDKSGLPSDRFSAERTGGSVSTLTIQRTQQEDSAVYLCASSLYRGREQFFGPGTRLTVL.

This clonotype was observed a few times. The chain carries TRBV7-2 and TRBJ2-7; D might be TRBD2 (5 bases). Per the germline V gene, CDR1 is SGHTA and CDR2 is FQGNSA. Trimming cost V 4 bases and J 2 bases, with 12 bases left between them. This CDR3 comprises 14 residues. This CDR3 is CASSSSPGAYEQYF. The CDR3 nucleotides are TGTGCCAGCAGCTCCAGCCCCGGGGCCTACGAGCAGTACTTC.

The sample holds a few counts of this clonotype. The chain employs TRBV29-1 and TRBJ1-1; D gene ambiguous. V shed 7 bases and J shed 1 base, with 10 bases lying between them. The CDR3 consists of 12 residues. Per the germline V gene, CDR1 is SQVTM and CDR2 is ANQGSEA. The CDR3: CSAQRTNTEAFF. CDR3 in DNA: TGCAGCGCTCAACGTACGAACACTGAAGCTTTCTTT.

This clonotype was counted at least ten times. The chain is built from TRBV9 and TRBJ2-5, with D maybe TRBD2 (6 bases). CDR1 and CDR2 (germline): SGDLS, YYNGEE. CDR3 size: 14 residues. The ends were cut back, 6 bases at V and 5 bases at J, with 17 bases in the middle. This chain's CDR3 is CASTNSLSGETQYF. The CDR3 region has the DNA TGTGCCAGCACCAATTCATTAAGCGGGGAGACCCAGTACTTC.

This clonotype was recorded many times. The CDR3 is CSVRDTDQPQHF. As DNA, the CDR3 is TGCAGCGTTCGGGACACAGATCAGCCCCAGCATTTT. V and J are TRBV29-1 and TRBJ1-5; possibly TRBD1 for D (6 bases). V was clipped by 5 bases and J by 5 bases, with 10 bases between them. Per the germline V gene, CDR1 is SQVTM and CDR2 is ANQGSEA. This CDR3 is built from 12 residues.

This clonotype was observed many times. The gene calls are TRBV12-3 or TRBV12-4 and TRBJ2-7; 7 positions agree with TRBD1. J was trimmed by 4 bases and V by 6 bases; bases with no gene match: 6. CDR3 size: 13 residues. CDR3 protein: CASRDSGGYEQYF. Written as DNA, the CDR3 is TGTGCCAGCAGGGACTCAGGGGGTTACGAGCAGTACTTC.

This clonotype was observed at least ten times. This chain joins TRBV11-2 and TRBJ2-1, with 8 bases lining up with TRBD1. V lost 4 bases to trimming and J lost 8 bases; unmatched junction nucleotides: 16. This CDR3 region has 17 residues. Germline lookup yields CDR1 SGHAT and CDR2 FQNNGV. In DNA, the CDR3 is TGTGCCAGCAGCTACCTACGGACAGGGCTCGGGGGCGATGAGCAGTTCTTC. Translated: CASSYLRTGLGGDEQFF.

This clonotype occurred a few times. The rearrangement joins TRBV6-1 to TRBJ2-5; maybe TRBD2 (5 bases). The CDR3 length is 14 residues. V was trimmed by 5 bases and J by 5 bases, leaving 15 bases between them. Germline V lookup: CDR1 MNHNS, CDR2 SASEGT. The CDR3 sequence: CASSRAASGETQYF. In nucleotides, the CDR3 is TGTGCCAGCAGTAGGGCGGCTTCGGGGGAGACCCAGTACTTC.

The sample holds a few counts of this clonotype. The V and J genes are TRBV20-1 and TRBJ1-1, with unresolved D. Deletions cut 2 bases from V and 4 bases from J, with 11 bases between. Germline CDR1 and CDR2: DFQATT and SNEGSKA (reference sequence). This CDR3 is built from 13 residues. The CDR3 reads CSARPPVGTEAFF. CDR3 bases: TGCAGTGCTAGACCACCGGTCGGCACTGAAGCTTTCTTT.